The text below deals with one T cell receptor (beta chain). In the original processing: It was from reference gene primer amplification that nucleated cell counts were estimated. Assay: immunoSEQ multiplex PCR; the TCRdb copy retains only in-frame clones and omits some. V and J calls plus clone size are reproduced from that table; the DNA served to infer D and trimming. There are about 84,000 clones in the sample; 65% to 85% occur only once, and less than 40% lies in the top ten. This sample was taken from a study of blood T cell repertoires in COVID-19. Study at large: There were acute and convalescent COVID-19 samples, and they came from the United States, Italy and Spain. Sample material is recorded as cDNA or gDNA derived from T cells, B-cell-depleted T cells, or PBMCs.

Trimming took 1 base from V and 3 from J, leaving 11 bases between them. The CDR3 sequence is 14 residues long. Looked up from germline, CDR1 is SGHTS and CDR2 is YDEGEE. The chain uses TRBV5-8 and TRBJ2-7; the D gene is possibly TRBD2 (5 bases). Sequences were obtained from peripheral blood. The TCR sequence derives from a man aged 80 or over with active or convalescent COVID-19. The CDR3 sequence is CASSLLRGNYEQYF. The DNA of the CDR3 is TGTGCCAGCAGCTTGTTGCGAGGGAACTACGAGCAGTACTTC.